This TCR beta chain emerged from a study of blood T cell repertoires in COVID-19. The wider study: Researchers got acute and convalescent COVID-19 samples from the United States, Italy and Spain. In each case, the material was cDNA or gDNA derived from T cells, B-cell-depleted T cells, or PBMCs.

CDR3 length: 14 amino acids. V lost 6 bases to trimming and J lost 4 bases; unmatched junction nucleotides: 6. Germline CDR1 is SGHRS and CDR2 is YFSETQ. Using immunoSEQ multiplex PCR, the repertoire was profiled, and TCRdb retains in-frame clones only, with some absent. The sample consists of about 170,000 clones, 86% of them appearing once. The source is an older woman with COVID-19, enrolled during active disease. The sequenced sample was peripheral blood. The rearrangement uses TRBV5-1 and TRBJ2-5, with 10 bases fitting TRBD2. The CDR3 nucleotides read TGCGCCAGCACAATAGCGGGAGGAAGAGAGACCCAGTACTTC. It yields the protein CASTIAGGRETQYF.